The 3 T cell receptor beta chains listed next were all sequenced from one sample in a study of shared clonotypes between healthy human individuals. The naive CD8 subset, CD45RO-negative cells positively selected for CCR7, excluded terminally differentiated effector memory CD45RA+ cells. Some clones are missing from TCRdb's copy, which holds only in-frame ones; the method was immunoSEQ multiplex PCR. Counted here are about 1,900,000 clones, less than 95% occurring once; the ten biggest clones make up approximately 1.2%. The sample consisted of naive CD8+ T cells sorted from blood. These TCRs come from a man aged 18 to 30 in good health.

The J gene is TRBJ2-3, the V gene TRBV5-1; D call uncertain. CDR1 and CDR2 from the germline V gene are SGHRS and YFSETQ. V was cut by 4 bases and J by 6 bases, with 15 bases left in between. The CDR3 extends over 14 amino acids. The CDR3 sequence is CASSHSTPSDTQYF. The CDR3 DNA is TGCGCCAGCAGCCATTCGACTCCCTCCGATACGCAGTATTTT.

This sequence joins TRBV5-6 and TRBJ1-2; 7 nucleotides line up with TRBD1. The CDR3 sequence is 14 residues long. The germline V gene has CDR1 SGHDT and CDR2 YYEEEE. The V and J ends lost 4 bases and 3 bases, in that order; junction bases with no gene match: 6. The CDR3: CASSRGDSYYGYTF. The CDR3 DNA sequence: TGTGCCAGCAGCCGTGGGGACAGCTACTATGGCTACACCTTC.

In DNA form, the CDR3 reads TGCAGCGTTGAAGCGGGAGAGTATCCGCGGACCCAGTACTTC. The encoded protein is CSVEAGEYPRTQYF. This chain joins TRBV29-1 and TRBJ2-5; D is possibly TRBD2 (6 bases). This CDR3 comprises 14 residues. V was trimmed by 1 base and J by 7 bases, leaving 16 bases between them. CDR1 and CDR2 from the germline V gene are SQVTM and ANQGSEA. Variable domain in full (rest from reference TRBV29-1 and TRBJ2-5): SAVISQKPSRDICQRGTSLTIQCQVDSQVTMMFWYRQQPGQSLTLIATANQGSEATYESGFVIDKFPISRPNLTFSTLTVSNMSPEDSSIYLCSVEAGEYPRTQYFGPGTRLLVL.